Following are 2 T cell receptor beta chains from one sample sequenced in a study of blood T cell repertoires in COVID-19. Some clones are missing from TCRdb's copy, which holds only in-frame ones; the method was immunoSEQ multiplex PCR. This table holds 100,000 to 120,000 clones, about 76% found once. Material for sequencing was peripheral blood. The receptors come from a woman between 65 and 79 years old with acute or convalescent COVID-19.

CDR3 in DNA: TGTGCCAGCAGCCAAGATCGATGGAGGCAGGGGGCGCGCACTGAAGCTTTCTTT. This translates into CASSQDRWRQGARTEAFF. V usage is TRBV3-1 (or the pseudogene TRBV3-2) and J usage is TRBJ1-1, with 8 bases lining up with TRBD1. After removal of 0 bases from V and 4 bases from J, the junction contained 13 bases not matched to a gene. Looked up from germline, CDR1 is LGHDT and CDR2 is YNNKEL (reference sequence). This CDR3 is built from 18 residues.

This chain links TRBV2 with TRBJ2-7; D remains unclear. This CDR3 spans 13 amino acids. Per the germline V gene, CDR1 is SNHLY and CDR2 is FYNNEI. Trimming shortened V by 8 bases and J by 6 bases, and 17 bases separated the two germline ends. CDR3 residues: CASHRWPSGEQYF. The CDR3 DNA sequence: TGTGCCAGCCACCGTTGGCCCTCTGGCGAGCAGTACTTC.